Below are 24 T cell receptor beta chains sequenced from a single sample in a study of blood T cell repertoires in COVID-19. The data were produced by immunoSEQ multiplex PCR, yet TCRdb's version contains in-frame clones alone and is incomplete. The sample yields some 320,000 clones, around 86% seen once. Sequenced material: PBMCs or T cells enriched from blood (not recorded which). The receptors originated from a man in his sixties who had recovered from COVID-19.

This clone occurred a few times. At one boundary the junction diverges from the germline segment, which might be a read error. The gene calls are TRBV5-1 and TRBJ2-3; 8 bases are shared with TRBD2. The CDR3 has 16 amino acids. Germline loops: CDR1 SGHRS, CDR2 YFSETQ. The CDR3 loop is CASSRTLAESRDTQYF. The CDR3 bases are TGCGCCAGCAGCCGGACACTAGCGGAGAGCAGAGATACGCAGTATTTT.

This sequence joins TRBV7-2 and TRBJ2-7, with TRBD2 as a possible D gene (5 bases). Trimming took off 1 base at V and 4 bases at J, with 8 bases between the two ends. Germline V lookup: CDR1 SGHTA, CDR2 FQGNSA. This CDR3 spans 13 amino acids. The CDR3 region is CASSLDRGYEQYF. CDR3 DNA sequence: TGTGCCAGCAGCTTAGATCGAGGGTACGAGCAGTACTTC.

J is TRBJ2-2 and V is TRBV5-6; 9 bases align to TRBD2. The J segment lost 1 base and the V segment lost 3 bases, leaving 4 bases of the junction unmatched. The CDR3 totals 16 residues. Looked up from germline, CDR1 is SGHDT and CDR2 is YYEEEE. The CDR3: CASSSLTSGNTGELFF. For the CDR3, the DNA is TGTGCCAGCAGCTCACTGACTAGCGGGAACACCGGGGAGCTGTTTTTT.

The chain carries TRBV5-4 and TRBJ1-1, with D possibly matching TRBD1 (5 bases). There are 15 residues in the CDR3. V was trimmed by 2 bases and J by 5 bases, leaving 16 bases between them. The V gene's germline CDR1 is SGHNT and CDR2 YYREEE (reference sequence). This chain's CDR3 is CASSLFLRGETEAFF. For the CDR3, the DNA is TGTGCCAGCAGCTTATTTCTTCGGGGGGAAACTGAAGCTTTCTTT. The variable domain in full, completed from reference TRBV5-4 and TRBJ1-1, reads ETGVTQSPTHLIKTRGQQVTLRCSSQSGHNTVSWYQQALGQGPQFIFQYYREEENGRGNFPPRFSGLQFPNYSSELNVNALELDDSALYLCASSLFLRGETEAFFGQGTRLTVV.

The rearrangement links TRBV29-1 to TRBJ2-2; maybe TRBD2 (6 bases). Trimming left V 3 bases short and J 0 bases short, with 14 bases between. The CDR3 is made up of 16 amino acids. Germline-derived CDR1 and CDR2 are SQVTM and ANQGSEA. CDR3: CSVDTGDLSNTGELFF. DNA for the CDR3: TGCAGCGTTGACACGGGGGACCTTTCGAACACCGGGGAGCTGTTTTTT.

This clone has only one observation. The CDR3 region is CASTARLDQPQHF. As DNA, the CDR3 is TGTGCCAGCACCGCTCGGTTGGATCAGCCCCAGCATTTT. The V gene is TRBV2, the J gene TRBJ1-5; D remains ambiguous. Trimming stripped 7 bases from V and 5 bases from J, with 12 bases between. The CDR3 length is 13 residues. The germline gives CDR1 SNHLY, CDR2 FYNNEI.

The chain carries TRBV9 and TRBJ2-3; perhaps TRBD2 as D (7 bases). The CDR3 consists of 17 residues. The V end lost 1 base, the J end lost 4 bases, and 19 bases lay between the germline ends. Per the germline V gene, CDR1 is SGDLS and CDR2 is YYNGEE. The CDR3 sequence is CASSVLLGSGTSDTQYF. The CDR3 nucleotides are TGTGCCAGCAGCGTACTCTTGGGAAGCGGGACATCAGATACGCAGTATTTT.

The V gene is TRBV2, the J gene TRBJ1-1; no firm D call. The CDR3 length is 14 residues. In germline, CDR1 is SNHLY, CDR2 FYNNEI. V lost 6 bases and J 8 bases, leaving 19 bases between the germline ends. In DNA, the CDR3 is TGTGCCAGCAGCATGTGGGGAGGCGGCATAGAAGCTTTCTTT. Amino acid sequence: CASSMWGGGIEAFF.

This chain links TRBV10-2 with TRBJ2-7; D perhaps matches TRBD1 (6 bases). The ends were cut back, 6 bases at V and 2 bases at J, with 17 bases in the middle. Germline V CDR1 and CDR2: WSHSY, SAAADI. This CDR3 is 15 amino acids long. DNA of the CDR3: TGCGCCAGCAGGAACCGGGACAACCCACCCTACGAGCAGTACTTC. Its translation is CASRNRDNPPYEQYF.

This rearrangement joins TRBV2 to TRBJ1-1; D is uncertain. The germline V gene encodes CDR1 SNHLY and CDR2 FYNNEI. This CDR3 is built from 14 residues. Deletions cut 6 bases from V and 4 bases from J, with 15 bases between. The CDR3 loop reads CASSSQIFSTEAFF. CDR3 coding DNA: TGTGCCAGCAGCTCACAGATATTCTCCACTGAAGCTTTCTTT. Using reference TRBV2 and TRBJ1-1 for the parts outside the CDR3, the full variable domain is EPEVTQTPSHQVTQMGQEVILRCVPISNHLYFYWYRQILGQKVEFLVSFYNNEISEKSEIFDDQFSVERPDGSNFTLKIRSTKLEDSAMYFCASSSQIFSTEAFFGQGTRLTVV.

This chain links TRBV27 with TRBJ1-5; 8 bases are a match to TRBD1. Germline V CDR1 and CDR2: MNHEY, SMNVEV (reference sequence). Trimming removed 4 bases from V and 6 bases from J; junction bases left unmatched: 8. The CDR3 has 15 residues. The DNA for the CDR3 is TGTGCCAGCAGTTCCCTTGGACAGGGAGGTCAGCCCCAGCATTTT. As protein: CASSSLGQGGQPQHF.

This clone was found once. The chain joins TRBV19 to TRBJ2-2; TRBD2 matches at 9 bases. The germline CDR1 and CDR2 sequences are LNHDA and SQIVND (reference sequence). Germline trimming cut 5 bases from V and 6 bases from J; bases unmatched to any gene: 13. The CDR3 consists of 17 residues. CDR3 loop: CASSPPLSGSFPGELFF. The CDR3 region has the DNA TGTGCCAGTAGTCCACCCCTTAGCGGGAGCTTTCCCGGGGAGCTGTTTTTT.

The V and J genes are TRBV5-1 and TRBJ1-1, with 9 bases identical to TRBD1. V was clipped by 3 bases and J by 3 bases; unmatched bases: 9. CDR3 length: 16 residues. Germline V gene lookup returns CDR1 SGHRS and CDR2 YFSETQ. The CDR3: CASSSTQGARDTEAFF. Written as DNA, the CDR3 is TGCGCCAGCAGCTCTACACAGGGGGCTAGGGACACTGAAGCTTTCTTT. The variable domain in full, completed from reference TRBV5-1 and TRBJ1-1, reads KAGVTQTPRYLIKTRGQQVTLSCSPISGHRSVSWYQQTPGQGLQFLFEYFSETQRNKGNFPGRFSGRQFSNSRSEMNVSTLELGDSALYLCASSSTQGARDTEAFFGQGTRLTVV.

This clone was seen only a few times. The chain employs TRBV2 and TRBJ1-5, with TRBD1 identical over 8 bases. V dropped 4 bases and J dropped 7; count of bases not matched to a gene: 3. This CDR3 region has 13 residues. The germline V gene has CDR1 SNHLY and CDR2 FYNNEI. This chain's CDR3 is CASSAGGRQPQHF. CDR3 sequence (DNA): TGTGCCAGCAGTGCAGGGGGCCGACAGCCCCAGCATTTT.

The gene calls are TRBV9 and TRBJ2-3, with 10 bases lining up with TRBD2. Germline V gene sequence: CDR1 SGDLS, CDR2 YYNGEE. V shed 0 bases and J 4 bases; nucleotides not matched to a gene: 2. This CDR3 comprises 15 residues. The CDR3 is CASSVASGSPDTQYF. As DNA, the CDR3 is TGTGCCAGCAGCGTAGCTAGCGGGAGTCCAGATACGCAGTATTTT.

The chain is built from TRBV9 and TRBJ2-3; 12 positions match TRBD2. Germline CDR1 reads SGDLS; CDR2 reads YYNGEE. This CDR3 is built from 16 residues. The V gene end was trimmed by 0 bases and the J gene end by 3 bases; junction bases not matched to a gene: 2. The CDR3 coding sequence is TGTGCCAGCAGCGTAGGGACTAGCGGGAATACAGATACGCAGTATTTT. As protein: CASSVGTSGNTDTQYF. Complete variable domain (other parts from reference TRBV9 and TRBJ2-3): DSGVTQTPKHLITATGQRVTLRCSPRSGDLSVYWYQQSLDQGLQFLIQYYNGEERAKGNILERFSAQQFPDLHSELNLSSLELGDSALYFCASSVGTSGNTDTQYFGPGTRLTVL.

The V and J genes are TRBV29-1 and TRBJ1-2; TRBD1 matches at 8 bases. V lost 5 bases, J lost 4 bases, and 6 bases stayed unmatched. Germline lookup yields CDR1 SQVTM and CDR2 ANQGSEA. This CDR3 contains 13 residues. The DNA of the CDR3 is TGCAGCGTTAGGACAGGGACCACCTATGGCTACACCTTC. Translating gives CSVRTGTTYGYTF.

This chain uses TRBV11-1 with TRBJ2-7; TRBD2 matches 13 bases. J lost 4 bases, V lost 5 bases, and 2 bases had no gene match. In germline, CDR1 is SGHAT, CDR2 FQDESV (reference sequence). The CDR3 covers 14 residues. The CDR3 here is CASSPGLAGYEQYF. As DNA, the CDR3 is TGTGCCAGCAGCCCGGGACTAGCGGGATACGAGCAGTACTTC.

The CDR3 DNA is TGTGCCAGCAGCTTAGGAGCGGCCACGAGCTCCTACAATGAGCAGTTCTTC. Translating it yields CASSLGAATSSYNEQFF. The V call is TRBV5-4, the J call TRBJ2-1, with D possibly matching TRBD2 (5 bases). CDR1 SGHNT and CDR2 YYREEE come from the germline V gene (reference sequence). Trimming stripped 2 bases from V and 0 bases from J, with 15 bases between. The CDR3 is made up of 17 amino acids.

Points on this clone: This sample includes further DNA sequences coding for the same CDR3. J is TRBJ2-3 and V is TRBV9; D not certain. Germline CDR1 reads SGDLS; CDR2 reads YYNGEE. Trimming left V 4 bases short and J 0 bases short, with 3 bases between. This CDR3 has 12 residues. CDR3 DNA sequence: TGTGCCAGCAGCCCGAGCACAGATACGCAGTATTTT. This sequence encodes CASSPSTDTQYF.

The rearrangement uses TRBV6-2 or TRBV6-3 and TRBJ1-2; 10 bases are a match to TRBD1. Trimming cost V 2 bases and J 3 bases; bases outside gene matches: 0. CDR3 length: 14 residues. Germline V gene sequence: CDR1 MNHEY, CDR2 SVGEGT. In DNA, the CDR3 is TGTGCCAGCAGTTACGGACAGGGGGACTATGGCTACACCTTC. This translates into CASSYGQGDYGYTF.

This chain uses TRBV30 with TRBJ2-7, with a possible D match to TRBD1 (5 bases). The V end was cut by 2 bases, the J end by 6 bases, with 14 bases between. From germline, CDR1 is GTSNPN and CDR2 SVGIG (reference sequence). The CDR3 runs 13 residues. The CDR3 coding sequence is TGTGCCTGGAGTAATGGGGCGGATACCGAGCAGTACTTC. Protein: CAWSNGADTEQYF.

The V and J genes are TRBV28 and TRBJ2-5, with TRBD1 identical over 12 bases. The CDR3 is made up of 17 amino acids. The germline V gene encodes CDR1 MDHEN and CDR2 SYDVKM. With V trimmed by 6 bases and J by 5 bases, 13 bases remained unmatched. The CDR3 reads CASSLGTGTGGRETQYF. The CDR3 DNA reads TGTGCCAGCAGCTTAGGGACCGGGACAGGGGGCCGGGAGACCCAGTACTTC.

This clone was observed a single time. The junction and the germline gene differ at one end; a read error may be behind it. The CDR3, as DNA: TGTGGCAGCATGGACAGGGTAACAGATACGCAGTATTTT. This encodes CGSMDRVTDTQYF. The V gene is TRBV28, the J gene TRBJ2-3; 8 nucleotides line up with TRBD1. The CDR3 runs 13 residues. Germline values: CDR1 MDHEN, CDR2 SYDVKM.